The rows below give T cell receptor beta chains drawn from one sample of a study of T cell changes during pregnancy in multiple sclerosis. Assay used: immunoSEQ multiplex PCR; TCRdb lists only in-frame clones, some missing. The sample lists some 67,000 clones, 75% to 95% occurring once. Sequenced here: peripheral blood, sampled in the first trimester of pregnancy. These TCRs come from a female donor with multiple sclerosis, enrolled in a pregnancy study. The conserved cysteine and the conserved F or W are not part of the CDR3 here. Rows give clone size only sometimes, using once, few, many, or a class for an expanded clone.

NA | TRBJ2-7 | 12 | TRBV4-2 | ASSQAQLSYEQY
NA | TRBJ2-1 | 13 | TRBV5-4 | ASSGRDRGGNEQF
NA | TRBJ2-7 | 10 | TRBV7-8 | ASSLQTYEQY
once | TRBJ2-1 | 11 | TRBV28 | ASSLGLNNEQF
few | TRBJ2-5 | 12 | TRBV18 | ASSPPAGGETQY
NA | TRBJ1-5 | 12 | TRBV6-1 | ASSGDRGGGPQH
NA | TRBJ1-3 | 13 | TRBV2 | ASSLTPASGNTIY
NA | TRBJ1-1 | 11 | TRBV19 | ASSIGQGTEAF
NA | TRBJ1-2 | 12 | TRBV4-2 | ASSPDLSNYGYT
NA | TRBJ2-2 | 14 | TRBV28 | ASIPPAGGSTGELF
NA | TRBJ2-2 | 13 | TRBV27 | ASSPQEWGAGELF
once | TRBJ2-7 | 16 | TRBV7-9 | ASSIEFSRLALTYEQY
NA | TRBJ1-2 | 14 | TRBV6-5 | ASSFTHGNSPYGYT
NA | TRBJ1-1 | 12 | TRBV11-2 | ASSPSVAQGFAF
NA | TRBJ1-2 | 13 | TRBV18 | ASSREAGLNYGYT
NA | TRBJ1-4 | 16 | TRBV2 | ASSAPRGRGSTNEKLF
NA | TRBJ2-1 | 9 | TRBV30 | AWSGGNEQF